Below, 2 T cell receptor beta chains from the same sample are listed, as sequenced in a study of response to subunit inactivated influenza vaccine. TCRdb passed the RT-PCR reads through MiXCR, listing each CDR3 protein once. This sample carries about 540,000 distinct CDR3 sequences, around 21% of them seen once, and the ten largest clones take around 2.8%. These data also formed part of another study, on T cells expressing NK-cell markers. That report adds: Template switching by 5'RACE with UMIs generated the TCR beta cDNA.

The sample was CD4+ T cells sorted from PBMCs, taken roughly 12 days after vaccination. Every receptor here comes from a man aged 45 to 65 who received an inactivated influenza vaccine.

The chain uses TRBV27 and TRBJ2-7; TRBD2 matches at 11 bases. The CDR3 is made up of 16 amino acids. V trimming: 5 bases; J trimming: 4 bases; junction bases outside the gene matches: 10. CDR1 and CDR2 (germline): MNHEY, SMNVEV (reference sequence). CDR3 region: CASSLTSTSGGYEQYF. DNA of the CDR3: TGTGCCAGCAGTCTAACATCTACTAGCGGGGGTTACGAGCAGTACTTC.

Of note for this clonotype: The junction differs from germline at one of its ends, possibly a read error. The CDR3 loop reads CTSSQGHDSGGRRDF. CDR3 bases: TGTACCAGCAGCCAAGGTCACGATAGCGGGGGGCGCCGGGACTTC. The rearrangement links TRBV3-1 to TRBJ2-7; TRBD2 matches at 10 bases. There are 15 residues in the CDR3. Germline CDR1 reads LGHDT; CDR2 reads YNNKEL (reference sequence).